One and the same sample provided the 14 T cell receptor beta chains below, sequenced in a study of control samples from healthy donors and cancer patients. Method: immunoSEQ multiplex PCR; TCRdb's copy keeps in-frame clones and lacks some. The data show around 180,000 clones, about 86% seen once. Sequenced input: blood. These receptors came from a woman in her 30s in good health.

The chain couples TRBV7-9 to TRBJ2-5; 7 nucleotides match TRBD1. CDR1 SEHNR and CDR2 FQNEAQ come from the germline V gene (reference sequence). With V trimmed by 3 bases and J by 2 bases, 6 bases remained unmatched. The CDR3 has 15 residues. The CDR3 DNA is TGTGCCAGCAGCTTCCCCAGGGGGTCACAAGAGACCCAGTACTTC. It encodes CASSFPRGSQETQYF.

CDR3 sequence (DNA): TGTGCCACCCGACAGGGGAATGATTCACCCCTCCACTTT. Translated: CATRQGNDSPLHF. The chain recombines TRBV19 with TRBJ1-6; TRBD1 agrees at 8 bases. V lost 10 bases to trimming and J lost 8 bases; unmatched junction nucleotides: 7. The germline V gene has CDR1 LNHDA and CDR2 SQIVND (reference sequence). This CDR3 has 13 residues.

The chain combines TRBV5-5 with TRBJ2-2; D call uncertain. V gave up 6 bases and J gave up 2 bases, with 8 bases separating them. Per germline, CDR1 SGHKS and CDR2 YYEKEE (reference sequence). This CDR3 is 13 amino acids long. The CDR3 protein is CASKFSNTGELFF. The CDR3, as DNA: TGTGCCAGCAAGTTCAGCAACACCGGGGAGCTGTTTTTT. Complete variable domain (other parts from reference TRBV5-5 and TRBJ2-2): DAGVTQSPTHLIKTRGQQVTLRCSPISGHKSVSWYQQVLGQGPQFIFQYYEKEERGRGNFPDRFSARQFPNYSSELNVNALLLGDSALYLCASKFSNTGELFFGEGSRLTVL.

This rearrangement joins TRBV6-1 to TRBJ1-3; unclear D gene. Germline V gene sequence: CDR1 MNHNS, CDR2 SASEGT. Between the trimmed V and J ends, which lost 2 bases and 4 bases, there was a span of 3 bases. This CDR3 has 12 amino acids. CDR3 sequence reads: CASSEMGNTIYF. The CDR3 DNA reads TGTGCCAGCAGTGAAATGGGAAACACCATATATTTT.

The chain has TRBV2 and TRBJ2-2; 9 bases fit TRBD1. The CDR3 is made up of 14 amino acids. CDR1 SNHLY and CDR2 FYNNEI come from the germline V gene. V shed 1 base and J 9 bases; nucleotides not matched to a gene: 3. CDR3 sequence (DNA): TGTGCCAGCAGTGAAGGGACAGGGGACCGGGAGCTGTTTTTT. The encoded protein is CASSEGTGDRELFF.

In DNA, the CDR3 is TGTGCCAGCAGCCAAGGATGGAGCCTCACTGAAGCTTTCTTT. Translated, it gives CASSQGWSLTEAFF. The gene calls are TRBV16 and TRBJ1-1; D gene uncertain. Deletions cut 2 bases from V and 4 bases from J, with 11 bases between. The CDR3 loop spans 14 amino acids. From germline, CDR1 is KGHSY and CDR2 FQNENV.

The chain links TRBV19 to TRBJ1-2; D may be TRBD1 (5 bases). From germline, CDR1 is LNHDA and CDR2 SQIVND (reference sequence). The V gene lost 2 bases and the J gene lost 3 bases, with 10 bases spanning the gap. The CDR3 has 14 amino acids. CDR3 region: CASSIQGTDYGYTF. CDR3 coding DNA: TGTGCCAGTAGTATACAGGGAACGGACTATGGCTACACCTTC. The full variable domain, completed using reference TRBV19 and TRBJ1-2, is DGGITQSPKYLFRKEGQNVTLSCEQNLNHDAMYWYRQDPGQGLRLIYYSQIVNDFQKGDIAEGYSVSREKKESFPLTVTSAQKNPTAFYLCASSIQGTDYGYTFGSGTRLTVV.

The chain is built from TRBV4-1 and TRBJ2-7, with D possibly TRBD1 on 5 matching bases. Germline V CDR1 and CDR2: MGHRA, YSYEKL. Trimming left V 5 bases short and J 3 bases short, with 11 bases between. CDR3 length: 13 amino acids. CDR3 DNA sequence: TGCGCCAGCAGCACTAAAACAGGCTACGAGCAGTACTTC. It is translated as CASSTKTGYEQYF.

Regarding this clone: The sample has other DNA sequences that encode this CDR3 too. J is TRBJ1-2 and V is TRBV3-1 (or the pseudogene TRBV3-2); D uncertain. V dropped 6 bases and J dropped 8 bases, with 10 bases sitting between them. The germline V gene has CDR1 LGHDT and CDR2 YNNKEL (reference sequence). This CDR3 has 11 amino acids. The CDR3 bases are TGTGCCAGCAGTCAGGCCGAGGGCTACACCTTC. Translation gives CASSQAEGYTF.

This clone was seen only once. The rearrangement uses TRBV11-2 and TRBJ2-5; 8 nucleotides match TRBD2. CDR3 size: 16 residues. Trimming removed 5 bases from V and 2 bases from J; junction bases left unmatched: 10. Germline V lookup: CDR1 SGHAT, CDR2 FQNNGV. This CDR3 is CASSANSGEKQETQYF. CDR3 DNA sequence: TGTGCCAGCAGCGCCAATAGCGGGGAAAAACAAGAGACCCAGTACTTC.

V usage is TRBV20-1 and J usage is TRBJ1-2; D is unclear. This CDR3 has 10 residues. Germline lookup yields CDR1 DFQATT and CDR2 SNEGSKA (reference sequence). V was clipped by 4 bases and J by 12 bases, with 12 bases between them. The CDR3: CSAILAGNTF. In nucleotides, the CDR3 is TGCAGTGCTATTTTGGCAGGAAACACCTTC.

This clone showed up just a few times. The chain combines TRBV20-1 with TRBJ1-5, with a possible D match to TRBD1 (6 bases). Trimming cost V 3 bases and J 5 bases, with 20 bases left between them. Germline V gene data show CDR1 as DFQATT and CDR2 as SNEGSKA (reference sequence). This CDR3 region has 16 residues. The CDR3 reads CSASGNLGASYQPQHF. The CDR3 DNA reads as TGCAGTGCTAGTGGCAATTTGGGGGCGAGTTATCAGCCCCAGCATTTT.

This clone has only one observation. The CDR3 nucleotides are TGTGCCACAGCCTTTGGGGTTATGGAGACCCAGTACTTC. Translating it yields CATAFGVMETQYF. J is TRBJ2-5 and V is TRBV27; D not certain. The V end was cut by 10 bases, the J end by 5 bases, with 17 bases between. CDR3 length: 13 residues. Per the germline V gene, CDR1 is MNHEY and CDR2 is SMNVEV (reference sequence).

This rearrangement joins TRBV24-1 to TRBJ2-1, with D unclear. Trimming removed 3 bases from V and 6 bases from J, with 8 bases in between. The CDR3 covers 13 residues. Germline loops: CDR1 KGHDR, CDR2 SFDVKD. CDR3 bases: TGTGCCACCAGTGATAGGACGATCAATGAGCAGTTCTTC. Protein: CATSDRTINEQFF.